The T cell receptor beta chain under discussion was sequenced for a study of monozygotic twins with cystic fibrosis. Study context: With about 15 PCR cycles, barcoded libraries came from about 3 micrograms of fragmented DNA. Study observations and caveats: In 13 of 16 pairs, V gene usage was closest to the co-twin's. Low clonality (median around 0.0095) suggested a mostly naive repertoire.

V lost 4 bases and J 3 bases, leaving 7 bases between the germline ends. The CDR3 has 12 amino acids. Germline loops: CDR1 SGDLS, CDR2 YYNGEE. Clones were sequenced by immunoSEQ multiplex PCR, and TCRdb holds only the in-frame ones, with some missing. The sample lists approximately 14,000 clones, 80% to 90% occurring once. As regards this clone: The target antigen is unknown.

The receptor was isolated from a boy aged 5-17 years with cystic fibrosis. Sample: blood. The J gene is TRBJ1-2, the V gene TRBV9, with a weak D call TRBD1 (5 bases). The CDR3 bases are TGTGCCAGCAGCTCAGGGTACTATGGCTACACCTTC. Translating it yields CASSSGYYGYTF.